This TCR beta chain was obtained from a study of blood T cell repertoires in COVID-19. Trimming took 8 bases from V and 5 from J, leaving 16 bases between them. This CDR3 has 13 amino acids. Germline loops: CDR1 MNHEY, CDR2 SVGAGI. TCRdb's copy holds only in-frame clones and misses some; the assay was immunoSEQ multiplex PCR. The repertoire consists of 150,000 or so clones, with about 80% occurring once and the leading ten covering approximately 18%. The TCR was taken from a woman aged 80 or over with acute or convalescent COVID-19. Sequencing was performed on peripheral blood. This chain connects TRBV6-5 to TRBJ2-7; D might be TRBD2 (5 bases). The CDR3 sequence: CASRNAGDNEQYF. As DNA, the CDR3 is TGTGCCAGCCGCAACGCGGGCGACAACGAGCAGTACTTC.